This T cell receptor (beta chain) was captured in a study of cytomegalovirus exposure and HLA in healthy donors. Findings and limits, study-wide: Most of the TCR beta V segments (in an earlier analysis) were productive either about 87% or about 30% of the time. A later analysis associated 16,000 or so TCR beta sequences with HLA alleles at a 0.05 false discovery rate. Trimming of TCR beta V- and J-genes showed a link, identified in a later analysis, to a missense DCLRE1C variant.

Germline-derived CDR1 and CDR2 are SGHDN and FVKESK. Unmatched junction bases numbered 10, after V lost 8 bases and J lost 0 bases. This CDR3 has 17 residues. Points on this clone: The antigen remains unidentified.

PCR employed 60 Vbeta and 13 Jbeta primers. The data were produced by immunoSEQ multiplex PCR, yet TCRdb's version contains in-frame clones alone and is incomplete. The clone table shows some 130,000 clones, with the ten largest holding 1.5% to 2%. These donors counted as nominally healthy when sampled, but unrecorded immune exposures were likely. The sequencing sample was made of PBMCs. J is TRBJ2-1 and V is TRBV14, with 10 bases identical to TRBD2. This TCR came from a man in his late teens or twenties in good health and CMV-seronegative. As DNA, the CDR3 is TGTGCCAGCGGTGGGCTAGCGGGGGTAAGCTCCTACAATGAGCAGTTCTTC. Protein: CASGGLAGVSSYNEQFF.